This TCR beta chain comes out of a study of blood T cell repertoires in COVID-19. For the study at large: The study drew acute and convalescent COVID-19 samples from the United States, Italy and Spain. PBMCs, B-cell-depleted T cells, or T cells were the source of the cDNA or gDNA that made up the material.

Germline lookup yields CDR1 MNHEY and CDR2 SVGAGI. The V segment lost 6 bases and the J segment 4 bases; nucleotides outside the gene matches: 4. CDR3 length: 14 residues. Under the authors' procedure: From reference gene primer amplification, estimates of nucleated cell counts were derived. Clones were read by immunoSEQ multiplex PCR, and TCRdb kept only the in-frame ones, dropping some. V, J and clone size are those of that table, while D and trimming were read from the DNA. The table shows about 45,000 clones, with around 79% occurring only once. This clone appeared once. The origin of this receptor is a human donor in a cohort sampled during active COVID-19. The chain couples TRBV6-5 to TRBJ2-1, with TRBD1 identical over 9 bases. Sequencing input: peripheral blood. Here the CDR3 DNA reads TGTGCCAGCAGGCCGGGACAGGGTTACAATGAGCAGTTCTTC. Amino acids: CASRPGQGYNEQFF.